The TCR beta chain under discussion was sequenced for a study of T cells in Graves' hyperthyroidism and ophthalmopathy. CDR1 is SEHNR, CDR2 FQNEAQ, per germline (reference sequence). CDR3 size: 18 residues. V lost 5 bases, J lost 4 bases, and 14 bases stayed unmatched. TCR beta CDR3 sequences were amplified from RNA transcripts. The HTBI primer set served for first-round RT-PCR of the TCR CDR3. One entry per CDR3 protein, called by TCRdb with MiXCR from the multiplex PCR reads. This sample yields hundreds of thousands of distinct CDR3 sequences, of which 35% to 45% are seen a single time; 7.5% to 9.5% belongs to the top ten.

The clonotype was recovered from a man between 18 and 35 years old with Graves' hyperthyroidism. The chain is built from TRBV7-9 and TRBJ2-7; 13 nucleotides line up with TRBD2. Input material: blood. The CDR3 coding sequence is TGTGCCAGCAGCACCCCCCGGGCTACTAGCGGGGGGGCTTACGAGCAGTACTTC. The encoded protein is CASSTPRATSGGAYEQYF.